The clone carrying this TCR beta chain was seen just once. A quantity of about 0.5 to 1 ug RNA underwent reverse transcription using random hexamers. The TCR beta CDR3 was amplified by immunoSEQ multiplex PCR across 54 Vbeta, 13 Jbeta. MiXCR, run by TCRdb on the immunoSEQ multiplex PCR reads, gives a single entry per CDR3 protein. The sample includes 200,000 to 250,000 distinct CDR3 sequences, 93% seen only once; the top ten take 0.07% to 0.09%. This CDR3 has 14 residues. The V gene's germline CDR1 is SGHDN and CDR2 FVKESK. Deletions cut 1 base from V and 3 bases from J, with 7 bases between. This specimen belongs to a study of CD8 T cells in Susac syndrome.

This TCR was sampled from a human donor with multiple sclerosis. The chain uses TRBV14 and TRBJ1-5; tentative D call: TRBD1 (5 bases). The sequencing sample was made of CD4+ T cells from PBMCs. The CDR3 nucleotides are TGTGCCAGCAGCCAAGCAGGGACCAATCAGCCCCAGCATTTT. It encodes CASSQAGTNQPQHF.